Shown below are 22 T cell receptor beta chains from a single sample sequenced in a study of CD8 T cells in ankylosing spondylitis (dated by TCRdb to 2016 to 2017). Antigens for these TCRs are unknown. To prepare the library, 5' RACE was applied. These reads were obtained on an Illumina HiSeq 2500. TCRdb reprocessed the public reads (quality trimming at Q25 with fastp, clone calling with MiXCR) and kept in-frame beta chains. A single entry per CDR3 protein holds the most common genes and DNA from its merged rows. The sample records approximately 400,000 distinct CDR3 sequences, 15% to 20% of which are singletons. The biggest ten clones account for around 0.92% of the sample. Findings and caveats that apply to the study as a whole: Blood from ankylosing spondylitis patients appeared to be characterized by a TCR beta motif composed of 7 to 9 highly homologous amino acid variants.

The material sequenced was blood, either unsorted or a sorted T cell fraction (not recorded which). The source is a male donor with ankylosing spondylitis.

This clonotype showed up many times. The CDR3 sequence: CASQRDRGYGNQPQHF. The CDR3 DNA follows: TGTGCCAGCCAAAGGGACAGGGGGTACGGCAATCAGCCCCAGCATTTT. The chain employs TRBV12-3 or TRBV12-4 and TRBJ1-5; 11 positions agree with TRBD1. CDR3 length: 16 residues. With 8 bases clipped from V and 2 bases from J, the junction kept 8 bases outside the gene matches.

There are a few counts of this clonotype. V gene TRBV6-1 combines with J gene TRBJ1-5; D possibly corresponds to TRBD1 (5 bases). Germline V gives CDR1 MNHNS, CDR2 SASEGT. The V end lost 6 bases, the J end lost 6 bases, and 12 bases lay between the germline ends. This CDR3 contains 13 residues. The CDR3 DNA reads as TGTGCCAGCAGCCGCAGGGAGACTCAGCCCCAGCATTTT. Amino acids: CASSRRETQPQHF.

CDR3 loop: CASSQVTSGIGEQYF. CDR3 coding DNA: TGTGCCAGCAGCCAAGTGACTAGCGGGATTGGCGAGCAGTACTTC. The gene calls are TRBV4-2 and TRBJ2-7, with 11 bases matching TRBD2. The germline CDR1 and CDR2 sequences are LGHNA and YNFKEQ. Trimming cost V 1 base and J 6 bases; bases outside gene matches: 5. The CDR3 has 15 residues.

This chain links TRBV6-5 with TRBJ2-6; weak D call: TRBD2 (6 bases). With 4 bases removed from V and 2 bases from J, the gap between germline ends came to 9 bases. The CDR3 sequence is 15 residues long. Germline loops: CDR1 MNHEY, CDR2 SVGAGI. This CDR3 is CASSSGSPGANVLTF. The CDR3 bases are TGTGCCAGCAGTTCCGGGAGCCCTGGGGCCAACGTCCTGACTTTC.

This sequence joins TRBV7-9 and TRBJ2-3; D remains unclear. V was cut by 4 bases and J by 2 bases, with 7 bases left in between. The CDR3 is made up of 13 amino acids. The V gene's germline CDR1 is SEHNR and CDR2 FQNEAQ (reference sequence). This chain's CDR3 is CASSSQITDTQYF. The DNA for the CDR3 is TGTGCCAGCAGCTCGCAGATCACAGATACGCAGTATTTT.

This sequence joins TRBV6-2 or TRBV6-3 and TRBJ1-1; D remains unclear. The V end was cut by 0 bases, the J end by 2 bases, with 13 bases between. CDR1 and CDR2 from the germline V gene are MNHEY and SVGEGT. The CDR3 contains 16 residues. CDR3 DNA: TGTGCCAGCAGTTACTCGAAAGGAGAGACTAACACTGAAGCTTTCTTT. Translating gives CASSYSKGETNTEAFF.

This clonotype showed up just a few times. This chain connects TRBV7-9 to TRBJ2-1; 11 bases map to TRBD1. The CDR3 is made up of 15 amino acids. The germline V gene encodes CDR1 SEHNR and CDR2 FQNEAQ (reference sequence). Trimming took 5 bases from V and 2 from J; bases not matched to a gene: 2. Written as DNA, the CDR3 is TGTGCCAGCAGCAAGGGACAGGGGGCCTACAATGAGCAGTTCTTC. Protein sequence: CASSKGQGAYNEQFF.

V and J are TRBV18 and TRBJ1-5, with 7 bases that match TRBD1. Germline V gives CDR1 KGHSH, CDR2 LQKENI. This CDR3 spans 16 amino acids. Unmatched junction bases numbered 5, after V lost 1 base and J lost 2 bases. The CDR3 loop is CASSPQGAVGNQPQHF. CDR3 nucleotides: TGTGCCAGCTCACCACAGGGGGCGGTCGGCAATCAGCCCCAGCATTTT.

This clonotype was picked up many times. This sequence joins TRBV12-3 or TRBV12-4 and TRBJ2-1; D is uncertain. The germline V and J ends were trimmed by 6 bases and 5 bases, with 11 bases remaining between them. This CDR3 contains 13 residues. CDR3 DNA: TGTGCCAGCAGATACGGAACCAACAATGAGCAGTTCTTC. Translating gives CASRYGTNNEQFF.

This clonotype showed up many times. J is TRBJ2-3 and V is TRBV5-1, with 7 bases fitting TRBD1. Germline V CDR1 and CDR2: SGHRS, YFSETQ. Losses at the gene ends were 7 bases for V and 4 bases for J; bases not matched to a gene: 6. There are 13 residues in the CDR3. CDR3 bases: TGCGCCAGCGCCCAGGGGGATCCAGATACGCAGTATTTT. It codes for CASAQGDPDTQYF.

This clonotype was picked up a small number of times. The chain uses TRBV21-1 and TRBJ2-7; the table's D call TRBD1 went unverified against the DNA. TRBV21-1 is a known pseudogene. This CDR3 comprises 15 residues. CDR3 amino acids: CASSKGRGLAYEQYF. CDR3 nucleotides: TGTGCCAGCAGCAAAGGGAGGGGGTTAGCCTACGAGCAGTACTTC.

This clonotype was recorded at least ten times. This chain joins TRBV24-1 and TRBJ2-3; 8 bases align to TRBD1. Germline-derived CDR1 and CDR2 are KGHDR and SFDVKD. Trimming took 5 bases from V and 7 from J; bases not matched to a gene: 10. The CDR3 is made up of 15 amino acids. The DNA for the CDR3 is TGTGCCACCAGTGCCGCGGACAGGGCCACCTATACGCAGTATTTT. Residues: CATSAADRATYTQYF.

This clonotype was observed many times. This chain joins TRBV12-5 and TRBJ2-1, with D uncertain. Germline V gene lookup returns CDR1 LGHNT and CDR2 FRNRAP. The CDR3 is made up of 18 amino acids. V gave up 0 bases and J gave up 4 bases, with 19 bases separating them. CDR3 sequence: CASGLVLGQINRYNEQFF. The CDR3 coding sequence is TGTGCTAGTGGTTTGGTACTCGGGCAGATCAATCGTTACAATGAGCAGTTCTTC.

Only a few counts were recorded for this clonotype. The chain carries TRBV7-9 and TRBJ2-1, with no clear D. Germline V gene sequence: CDR1 SEHNR, CDR2 FQNEAQ (reference sequence). The CDR3 runs to 13 residues. The V gene lost 0 bases and the J gene lost 8 bases, with 8 bases spanning the gap. Written as DNA, the CDR3 is TGTGCCAGCAGCTTAGCAAAGGTCGATGAGCAGTTCTTC. It codes for CASSLAKVDEQFF.

The gene calls are TRBV5-6 and TRBJ2-2, with a tentative D call TRBD2 (5 bases). CDR1 is SGHDT, CDR2 YYEEEE, per germline. CDR3 length equals 16 residues. Between the trimmed V and J ends, which lost 3 bases and 5 bases, there was a span of 17 bases. In DNA form, the CDR3 reads TGTGCCAGCAGCTCGATACAAGCGGTGCTTACCGGGGAGCTGTTTTTT. It translates to CASSSIQAVLTGELFF.

The rearrangement uses TRBV28 and TRBJ1-2, with D possibly TRBD1 on 5 matching bases. The CDR3 extends over 18 amino acids. Deletions cut 2 bases from V and 8 bases from J, with 27 bases between. The germline V gene encodes CDR1 MDHEN and CDR2 SYDVKM. CDR3 DNA sequence: TGTGCCAGCAGTTTAAAAACACGCCCGGCGGAGGGGAAGGGAGGCTACACCTTC. Translated, it gives CASSLKTRPAEGKGGYTF.

In this sample, this clonotype turned up many times. V and J are TRBV7-2 and TRBJ2-3; 16 nucleotides agree with TRBD2. The germline CDR1 and CDR2 sequences are SGHTA and FQGNSA. The CDR3 totals 17 residues. With V trimmed by 0 bases and J by 5 bases, 2 bases remained unmatched. The CDR3 DNA follows: TGTGCCAGCAGCTTAGCAGGGACTAGCGGGAGGGTAGATACGCAGTATTTT. Its translation is CASSLAGTSGRVDTQYF.

This clonotype was observed a handful of times. The chain joins TRBV3-1 to TRBJ2-1; 9 bases agree with TRBD2. Trimming removed 0 bases from V and 10 bases from J; junction bases left unmatched: 7. The CDR3 has 15 residues. Germline-derived CDR1 and CDR2 are LGHDT and YNNKEL (reference sequence). CDR3 protein: CASSQDWTSDREQFF. DNA for the CDR3: TGTGCCAGCAGCCAAGATTGGACTAGCGATCGGGAGCAGTTCTTC.

The chain combines TRBV12-3 or TRBV12-4 with TRBJ1-3, with TRBD1 matching 8 bases. V shed 6 bases, J shed 3 bases, and the junction held 10 bases outside the gene matches. This CDR3 has 16 amino acids. The CDR3 DNA is TGTGCCAGCAGCCCAGGGGGCCCCAGGGGTGGAAACACCATATATTTT. As protein: CASSPGGPRGGNTIYF.

Comments on this clonotype: At one of its ends the junction is not consistent with the germline gene, which may arise from a read error. Here the CDR3 reads CASSLTHYNEQFF. The CDR3 DNA sequence: TGTGCTAGCAGCCTGACTCATTACAATGAGCAGTTCTTC. This sequence joins TRBV7-7 and TRBJ2-1; D unclear. The CDR3 length is 13 residues. CDR1 is SSHAT, CDR2 FNYEAQ, per germline (reference sequence).

The rearrangement links TRBV3-1 to TRBJ1-6; the match to TRBD1 covers 8 bases. The germline V gene encodes CDR1 LGHDT and CDR2 YNNKEL (reference sequence). The CDR3 loop spans 14 amino acids. The ends lost 5 bases at V and 9 bases at J; junction bases unmatched: 6. In DNA form, the CDR3 reads TGTGCCAGCAGCTACACAGGGGGTGGTTCACCCCTCCACTTT. This encodes CASSYTGGGSPLHF.

This clonotype has more than one count but fewer than ten. The rearrangement uses TRBV5-6 and TRBJ2-5; a possible D gene is TRBD2 (5 bases). Germline assignment: CDR1 SGHDT and CDR2 YYEEEE. Trimming left V 2 bases short and J 5 bases short, with 10 bases between. This CDR3 comprises 13 residues. The CDR3 region has the DNA TGTGCCAGCAGCTTCGGGGTGTGGGAGACCCAGTACTTC. It specifies CASSFGVWETQYF.